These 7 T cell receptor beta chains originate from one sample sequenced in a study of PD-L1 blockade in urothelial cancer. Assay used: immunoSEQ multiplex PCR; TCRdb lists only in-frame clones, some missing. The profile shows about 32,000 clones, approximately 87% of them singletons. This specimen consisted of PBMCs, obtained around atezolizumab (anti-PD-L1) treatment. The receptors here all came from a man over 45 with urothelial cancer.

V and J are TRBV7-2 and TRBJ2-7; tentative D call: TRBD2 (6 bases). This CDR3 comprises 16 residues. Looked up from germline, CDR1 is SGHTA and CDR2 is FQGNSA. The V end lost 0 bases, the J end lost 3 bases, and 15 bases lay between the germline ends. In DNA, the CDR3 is TGTGCCAGCAGCTTAGCGGGAGGCACCCTGGTCTACGAGCAGTACTTC. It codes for CASSLAGGTLVYEQYF.

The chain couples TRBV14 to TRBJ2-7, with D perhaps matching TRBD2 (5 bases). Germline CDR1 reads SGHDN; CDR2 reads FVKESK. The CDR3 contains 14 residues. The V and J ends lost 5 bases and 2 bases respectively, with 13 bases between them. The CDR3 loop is CASSKISVTYEQYF. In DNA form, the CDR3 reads TGTGCCAGCAGCAAAATTAGCGTCACCTACGAGCAGTACTTC.

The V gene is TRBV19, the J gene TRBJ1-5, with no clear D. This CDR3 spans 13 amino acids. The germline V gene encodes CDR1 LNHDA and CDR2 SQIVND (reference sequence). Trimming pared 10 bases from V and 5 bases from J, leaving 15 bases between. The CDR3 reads CATRINLDQPQHF. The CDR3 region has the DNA TGTGCCACCCGAATTAACTTAGATCAGCCCCAGCATTTT.

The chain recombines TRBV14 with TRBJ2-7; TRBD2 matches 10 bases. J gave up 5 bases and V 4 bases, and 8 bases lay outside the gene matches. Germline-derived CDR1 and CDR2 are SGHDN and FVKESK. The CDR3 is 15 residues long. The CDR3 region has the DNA TGTGCCAGCAGCCCGCTTCTAGCGGGAGTGGACGAGCAGTACTTC. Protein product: CASSPLLAGVDEQYF. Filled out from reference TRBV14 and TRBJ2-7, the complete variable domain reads EAGVTQFPSHSVIEKGQTVTLRCDPISGHDNLYWYRRVMGKEIKFLLHFVKESKQDESGMPNNRFLAERTGGTYSTLKVQPAELEDSGVYFCASSPLLAGVDEQYFGPGTRLTVT.

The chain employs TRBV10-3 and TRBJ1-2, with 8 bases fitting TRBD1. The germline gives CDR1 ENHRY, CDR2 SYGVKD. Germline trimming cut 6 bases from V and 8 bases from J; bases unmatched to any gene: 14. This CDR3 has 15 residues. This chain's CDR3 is CAIRDRGGQDKGYTF. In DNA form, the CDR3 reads TGTGCCATCAGGGATCGAGGGGGACAGGATAAAGGCTACACCTTC.

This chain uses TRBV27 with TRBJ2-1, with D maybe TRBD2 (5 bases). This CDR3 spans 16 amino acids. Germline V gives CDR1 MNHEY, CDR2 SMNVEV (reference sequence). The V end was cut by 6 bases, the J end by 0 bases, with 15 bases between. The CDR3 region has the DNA TGTGCCAGCAGCCAGCGGCGGACCTTCTCCTACAATGAGCAGTTCTTC. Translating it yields CASSQRRTFSYNEQFF.

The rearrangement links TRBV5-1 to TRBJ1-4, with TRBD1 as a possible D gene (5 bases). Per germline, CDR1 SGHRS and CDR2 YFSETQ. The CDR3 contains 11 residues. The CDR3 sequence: CPGEENEKLFF. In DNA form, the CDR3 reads TGCCCGGGGGAAGAGAATGAAAAACTGTTTTTT.